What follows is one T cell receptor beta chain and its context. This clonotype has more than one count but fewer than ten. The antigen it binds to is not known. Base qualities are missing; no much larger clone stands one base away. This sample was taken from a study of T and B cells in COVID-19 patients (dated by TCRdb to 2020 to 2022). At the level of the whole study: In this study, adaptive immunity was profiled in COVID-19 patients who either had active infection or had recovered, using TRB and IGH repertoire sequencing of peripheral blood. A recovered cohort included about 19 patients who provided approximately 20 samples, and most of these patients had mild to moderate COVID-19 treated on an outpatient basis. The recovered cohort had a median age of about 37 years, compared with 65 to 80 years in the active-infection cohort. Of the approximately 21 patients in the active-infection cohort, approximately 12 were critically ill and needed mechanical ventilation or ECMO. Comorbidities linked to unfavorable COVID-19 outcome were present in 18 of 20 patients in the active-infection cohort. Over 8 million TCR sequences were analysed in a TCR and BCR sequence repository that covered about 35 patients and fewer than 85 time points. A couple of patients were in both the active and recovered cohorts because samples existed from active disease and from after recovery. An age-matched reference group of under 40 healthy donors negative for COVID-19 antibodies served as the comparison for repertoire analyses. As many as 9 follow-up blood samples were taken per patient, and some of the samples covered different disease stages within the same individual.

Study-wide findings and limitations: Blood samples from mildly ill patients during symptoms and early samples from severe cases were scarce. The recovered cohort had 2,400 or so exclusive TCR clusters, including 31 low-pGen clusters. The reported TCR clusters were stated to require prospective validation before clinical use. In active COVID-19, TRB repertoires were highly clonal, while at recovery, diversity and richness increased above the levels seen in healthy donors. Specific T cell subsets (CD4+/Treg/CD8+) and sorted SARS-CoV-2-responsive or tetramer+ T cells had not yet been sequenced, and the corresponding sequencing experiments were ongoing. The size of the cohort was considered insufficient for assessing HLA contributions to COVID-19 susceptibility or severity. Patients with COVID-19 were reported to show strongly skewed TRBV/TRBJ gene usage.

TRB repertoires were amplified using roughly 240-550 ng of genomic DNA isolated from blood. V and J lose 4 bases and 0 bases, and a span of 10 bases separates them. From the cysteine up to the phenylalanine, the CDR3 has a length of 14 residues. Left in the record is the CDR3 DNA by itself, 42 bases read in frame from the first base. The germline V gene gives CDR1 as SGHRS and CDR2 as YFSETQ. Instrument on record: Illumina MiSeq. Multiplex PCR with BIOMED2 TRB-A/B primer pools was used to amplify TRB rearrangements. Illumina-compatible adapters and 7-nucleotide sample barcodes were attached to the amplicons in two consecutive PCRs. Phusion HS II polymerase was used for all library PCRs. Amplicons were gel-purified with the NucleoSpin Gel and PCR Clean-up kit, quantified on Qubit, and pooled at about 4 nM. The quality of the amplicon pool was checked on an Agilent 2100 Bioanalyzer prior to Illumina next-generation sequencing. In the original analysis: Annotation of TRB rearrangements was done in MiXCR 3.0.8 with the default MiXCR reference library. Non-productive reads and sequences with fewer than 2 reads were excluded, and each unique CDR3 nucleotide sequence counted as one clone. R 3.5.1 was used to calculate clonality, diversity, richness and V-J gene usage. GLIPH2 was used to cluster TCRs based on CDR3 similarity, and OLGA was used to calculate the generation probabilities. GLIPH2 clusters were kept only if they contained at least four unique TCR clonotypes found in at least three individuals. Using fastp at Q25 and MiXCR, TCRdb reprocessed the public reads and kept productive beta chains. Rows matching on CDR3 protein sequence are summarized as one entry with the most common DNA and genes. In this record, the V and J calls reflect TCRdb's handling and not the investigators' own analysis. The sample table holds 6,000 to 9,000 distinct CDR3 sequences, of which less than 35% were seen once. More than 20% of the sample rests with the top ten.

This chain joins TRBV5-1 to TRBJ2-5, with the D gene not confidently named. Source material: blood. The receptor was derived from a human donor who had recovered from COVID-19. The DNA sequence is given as TGCGCCAGCAGCCTGGAAGCAGACCAAGAGACCCAGTACTTC. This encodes CASSLEADQETQYF.